Listed here is a single TCR beta chain. Using immunoSEQ multiplex PCR, the repertoire was profiled, and TCRdb retains in-frame clones only, with some absent. The sample has 300,000 or so clones, 70% to 90% seen once. This sample was taken from a study of blood T cell repertoires in COVID-19. Germline assignment: CDR1 KGHDR and CDR2 SFDVKD. Trimming took off 4 bases at V and 7 bases at J, with 15 bases between the two ends. CDR3 length: 15 residues. The V call is TRBV24-1, the J call TRBJ2-2; D remains unclear. This TCR came from a young woman who had recovered from COVID-19. Sequencing was carried out using PBMCs or T cells enriched from blood (not recorded which). The CDR3 spells CATSDEPISLGELFF. Written as DNA, the CDR3 is TGTGCCACCAGTGACGAACCGATTTCACTCGGGGAGCTGTTTTTT.